What follows is one T cell receptor (beta chain) and its context. The antigen remains unidentified. This record comes from a study of cytotoxic CD8 clonotypes in ibrutinib-treated CLL. Study overall: Responses comprised around 24 partial and 2 complete; at median approximately 68 months, about 14 remained remitted and about twelve progressed. Overall study findings and caveats: Patients showed higher baseline clonality than age-matched healthy donors, and it tracked circulating CD8+ T-cell counts. Progressing and sustained-remission patients had different sampling times. Public clonotypes showed up rarely, and on treatment they shrank or held steady.

TCRdb's copy holds only in-frame clones and misses some; the assay was immunoSEQ multiplex PCR. The sample carries hundreds of thousands of clones, 80% recorded once. Germline V lookup: CDR1 SEHNR, CDR2 FQNEAQ (reference sequence). Trimming pared 5 bases from V and 9 bases from J, leaving 16 bases between. This CDR3 has 13 amino acids. The chain uses TRBV7-9 and TRBJ1-1; D gene ambiguous. The sample in question was PBMCs, obtained before ibrutinib treatment. The TCR was taken from a human donor with chronic lymphocytic leukemia. In DNA form, the CDR3 reads TGTGCCAGCAGCCTCTCTAGAATCCGAAAAGCTTTCTTT. Amino acid sequence: CASSLSRIRKAFF.